The rows below give T cell receptor beta chains drawn from one sample of a study of pediatric ulcerative colitis. Here immunoSEQ multiplex PCR was the method, and the copy in TCRdb shows in-frame clones only, minus some. The top ten clones hold 20% to 25% of a sample with about 36,000 clones, around four fifths of them seen once. The sample taken for sequencing was blood. Source of these receptors: a girl aged 5-17 years with moderate ulcerative colitis. Both conserved end residues are part of each CDR3. Fields, in order: J gene, V gene, clone size, D gene, CDR3 protein, CDR3 DNA. The D gene is left open where the match is weak. Clone size is stated in some rows and not others, as once, few, many or a class when expanded.

j_call: TRBJ1-2; v_call: TRBV6-1; clone_size: .; d_call: .; cdr3_aa: CASSEESGRDYGYTF; cdr3_nt: TGTGCCAGCAGTGAAGAGAGTGGGCGCGACTATGGCTACACCTTC
j_call: TRBJ2-7; v_call: TRBV2; clone_size: .; d_call: .; cdr3_aa: CASSAGDSYEQYF; cdr3_nt: TGTGCCAGCAGTGCCGGGGATTCCTACGAGCAGTACTTC
j_call: TRBJ1-3; v_call: TRBV19; clone_size: .; d_call: .; cdr3_aa: CASSIRLTRPSGNTIYF; cdr3_nt: TGTGCCAGTAGTATTAGGCTCACGAGGCCCTCTGGAAACACCATATATTTT
j_call: TRBJ1-1; v_call: TRBV5-1; clone_size: .; d_call: TRBD1; cdr3_aa: CASSSWTGGLNTEAFF; cdr3_nt: TGCGCCAGCAGCTCCTGGACAGGGGGCTTGAACACTGAAGCTTTCTTT
j_call: TRBJ2-3; v_call: TRBV10-3; clone_size: .; d_call: .; cdr3_aa: CAIRRRAGPSTDTQYF; cdr3_nt: TGTGCCATCAGAAGACGGGCGGGACCCAGCACAGATACGCAGTATTTT
j_call: TRBJ2-7; v_call: TRBV11-2; clone_size: once; d_call: .; cdr3_aa: CASSLDLGSGEQYF; cdr3_nt: TGTGCCAGCAGCTTAGATCTCGGTAGTGGCGAGCAGTACTTC
j_call: TRBJ2-3; v_call: TRBV6-6; clone_size: .; d_call: .; cdr3_aa: CASSRDQIGTDTQYF; cdr3_nt: TGTGCCAGCAGCCGGGACCAGATAGGTACAGATACGCAGTATTTT
j_call: TRBJ2-2; v_call: TRBV28; clone_size: .; d_call: .; cdr3_aa: CASNPGLFTGELFF; cdr3_nt: TGTGCCAGCAATCCGGGACTCTTCACCGGGGAGCTGTTTTTT
j_call: TRBJ2-7; v_call: TRBV5-6; clone_size: .; d_call: .; cdr3_aa: CASSLGAPYEQYF; cdr3_nt: TGTGCCAGCAGCTTGGGGGCGCCCTACGAGCAGTACTTC
j_call: TRBJ2-1; v_call: TRBV11-1; clone_size: .; d_call: .; cdr3_aa: CASSLAGREWGRDEQFF; cdr3_nt: TGTGCCAGCAGCTTAGCCGGACGGGAATGGGGCCGGGATGAGCAGTTCTTC
j_call: TRBJ2-5; v_call: TRBV5-1; clone_size: .; d_call: TRBD1; cdr3_aa: CASRYDRGQGTQYF; cdr3_nt: TGCGCCAGCAGATACGACAGGGGACAGGGGACCCAGTACTTC
j_call: TRBJ1-1; v_call: TRBV18; clone_size: .; d_call: .; cdr3_aa: CASRLGGNTEAFF; cdr3_nt: TGTGCCAGTCGATTGGGGGGGAACACTGAAGCTTTCTTT
j_call: TRBJ1-5; v_call: TRBV30; clone_size: .; d_call: .; cdr3_aa: CAWSGALGNQPQHF; cdr3_nt: TGTGCCTGGAGTGGGGCCCTAGGCAATCAGCCCCAGCATTTT
j_call: TRBJ2-1; v_call: TRBV2; clone_size: .; d_call: .; cdr3_aa: CASKSERLDEQFF; cdr3_nt: TGTGCCAGCAAGTCTGAAAGACTAGACGAGCAGTTCTTC
j_call: TRBJ1-6; v_call: TRBV2; clone_size: .; d_call: .; cdr3_aa: CASKGSYNSPLHF; cdr3_nt: TGTGCCAGCAAAGGCTCCTATAATTCACCCCTCCACTTT
j_call: TRBJ2-3; v_call: TRBV28; clone_size: .; d_call: .; cdr3_aa: CASSLLLDTQYF; cdr3_nt: TGTGCCAGCAGCCTTCTCCTCGATACGCAGTATTTT
j_call: TRBJ2-4; v_call: TRBV18; clone_size: .; d_call: TRBD2; cdr3_aa: CASSPPASGGRIQYF; cdr3_nt: TGTGCCAGCTCACCACCGGCTAGCGGTGGCCGGATTCAGTACTTC
j_call: TRBJ1-1; v_call: TRBV19; clone_size: .; d_call: .; cdr3_aa: CASSTTRNTEAFF; cdr3_nt: TGTGCCAGTAGTACCACAAGGAACACTGAAGCTTTCTTT
j_call: TRBJ2-1; v_call: TRBV11-2; clone_size: .; d_call: .; cdr3_aa: CASSQDRLSYNEQFF; cdr3_nt: TGTGCCAGCAGCCAAGACAGGCTCTCCTACAATGAGCAGTTCTTC
j_call: TRBJ1-2; v_call: TRBV7-2; clone_size: few; d_call: .; cdr3_aa: CASSSTGTNYGYTF; cdr3_nt: TGTGCCAGCAGCTCCACAGGGACAAACTATGGCTACACCTTC
j_call: TRBJ1-4; v_call: TRBV28; clone_size: .; d_call: .; cdr3_aa: CASSFPPDRTTNEKLFF; cdr3_nt: TGTGCCAGCAGTTTCCCTCCGGACAGAACAACTAATGAAAAACTGTTTTTT
j_call: TRBJ2-7; v_call: TRBV18; clone_size: .; d_call: .; cdr3_aa: CASSPELQGGYEQYF; cdr3_nt: TGTGCCAGCTCACCGGAATTGCAGGGGGGCTACGAGCAGTACTTC
j_call: TRBJ1-2; v_call: TRBV5-4; clone_size: .; d_call: .; cdr3_aa: CASSFDKLNGYTF; cdr3_nt: TGTGCCAGCAGCTTTGATAAGTTGAATGGCTACACCTTC
j_call: TRBJ1-1; v_call: TRBV18; clone_size: .; d_call: .; cdr3_aa: CASSRETGRGVAEAFF; cdr3_nt: TGTGCCAGCTCACGAGAGACCGGACGGGGTGTAGCTGAAGCTTTCTTT
j_call: TRBJ1-2; v_call: TRBV5-6; clone_size: .; d_call: .; cdr3_aa: CASSSRVPHGYTF; cdr3_nt: TGTGCCAGCAGCTCCAGGGTTCCTCACGGCTACACCTTC
j_call: TRBJ1-4; v_call: TRBV6-5; clone_size: once; d_call: .; cdr3_aa: CASTQDNEKLFF; cdr3_nt: TGTGCCAGCACCCAGGATAATGAAAAACTGTTTTTT
j_call: TRBJ1-4; v_call: TRBV4-1; clone_size: .; d_call: .; cdr3_aa: CASSQSPRPWDEKLFF; cdr3_nt: TGCGCCAGCAGCCAATCTCCCAGGCCCTGGGATGAAAAACTGTTTTTT
j_call: TRBJ2-7; v_call: TRBV5-1; clone_size: .; d_call: .; cdr3_aa: CASSLQPPDYEQYF; cdr3_nt: TGCGCCAGCAGCTTGCAGCCCCCTGACTACGAGCAGTACTTC
j_call: TRBJ2-6; v_call: TRBV27; clone_size: .; d_call: .; cdr3_aa: CASSLQFSGANVLTF; cdr3_nt: TGTGCCAGCAGTCTACAGTTCTCTGGGGCCAACGTCCTGACTTTC
j_call: TRBJ2-5; v_call: TRBV6-6; clone_size: .; d_call: .; cdr3_aa: CASRGFFEETQYF; cdr3_nt: TGTGCCAGCAGGGGGTTCTTTGAAGAGACCCAGTACTTC
j_call: TRBJ2-3; v_call: TRBV5-1; clone_size: .; d_call: TRBD2; cdr3_aa: CASSLSGLAVAGTQYF; cdr3_nt: TGCGCCAGCAGCTTGTCGGGACTAGCGGTGGCCGGAACGCAGTATTTT
j_call: TRBJ2-7; v_call: TRBV7-2; clone_size: .; d_call: .; cdr3_aa: CASSLAKQFRTRPKPGTYEQYF; cdr3_nt: TGTGCCAGCAGCTTAGCGAAACAGTTTAGAACTCGCCCTAAGCCGGGGACCTACGAGCAGTACTTC
j_call: TRBJ2-3; v_call: TRBV10-3; clone_size: .; d_call: TRBD1; cdr3_aa: CAISPRTGTSTDTQYF; cdr3_nt: TGTGCCATCAGTCCACGGACAGGAACTAGCACAGATACGCAGTATTTT
j_call: TRBJ2-4; v_call: TRBV30; clone_size: .; d_call: .; cdr3_aa: CAWSVGGYFRNIQYF; cdr3_nt: TGTGCCTGGAGTGTGGGGGGCTACTTTAGAAACATTCAGTACTTC
j_call: TRBJ1-2; v_call: TRBV19; clone_size: .; d_call: .; cdr3_aa: CASSTRRLQDLLGGYTF; cdr3_nt: TGTGCCAGTAGTACCAGAAGGCTACAGGATCTTCTGGGGGGCTACACCTTC
j_call: TRBJ2-3; v_call: TRBV15; clone_size: .; d_call: TRBD2; cdr3_aa: CATSRDHSGGWADTQYF; cdr3_nt: TGTGCCACCAGCAGAGATCATTCGGGAGGGTGGGCAGATACGCAGTATTTT
j_call: TRBJ2-1; v_call: TRBV14; clone_size: .; d_call: .; cdr3_aa: CASSQDSFNEQFF; cdr3_nt: TGTGCCAGCAGCCAAGATAGCTTCAATGAGCAGTTCTTC
j_call: TRBJ1-1; v_call: TRBV4-3; clone_size: once; d_call: .; cdr3_aa: CASSQDLGETEAFF; cdr3_nt: TGCGCCAGCAGCCAAGATCTGGGGGAAACTGAAGCTTTCTTT
j_call: TRBJ2-7; v_call: TRBV28; clone_size: .; d_call: TRBD1; cdr3_aa: CASSPGGGYEQYF; cdr3_nt: TGTGCCAGCAGCCCAGGGGGCGGGTACGAGCAGTACTTC
j_call: TRBJ1-2; v_call: TRBV6-5; clone_size: .; d_call: TRBD1; cdr3_aa: CASSYRQGRYGYTF; cdr3_nt: TGTGCCAGCAGTTACAGACAGGGAAGATATGGCTACACCTTC
j_call: TRBJ1-6; v_call: TRBV29-1; clone_size: .; d_call: TRBD1; cdr3_aa: CSVEFGQGPLHF; cdr3_nt: TGCAGCGTTGAATTTGGACAGGGACCCCTCCACTTT
j_call: TRBJ2-7; v_call: TRBV11-3; clone_size: .; d_call: .; cdr3_aa: CASSFTGPISYEQYF; cdr3_nt: TGTGCCAGCAGCTTTACGGGGCCGATTTCCTACGAGCAGTACTTC
j_call: TRBJ2-1; v_call: TRBV11-3; clone_size: .; d_call: .; cdr3_aa: CASSASTNQDNEQFF; cdr3_nt: TGTGCCAGCAGCGCTTCTACTAACCAAGACAATGAGCAGTTCTTC
j_call: TRBJ1-5; v_call: TRBV6-5; clone_size: few; d_call: TRBD1; cdr3_aa: CATGDSYSNQPQHF; cdr3_nt: TGTGCCACCGGGGACAGTTATAGCAATCAGCCCCAGCATTTT
j_call: TRBJ2-1; v_call: TRBV27; clone_size: .; d_call: TRBD1; cdr3_aa: CASSYRQGTYNEQFF; cdr3_nt: TGTGCCAGCAGTTATCGACAGGGCACCTACAATGAGCAGTTCTTC
j_call: TRBJ1-2; v_call: TRBV6-1; clone_size: few; d_call: .; cdr3_aa: CASGSVGRLLYGYTF; cdr3_nt: TGTGCCAGCGGATCCGTTGGCAGGCTTCTATATGGCTACACCTTC